Listed below are T cell receptor beta chains from one sample, sequenced in a study of OX40 agonist ivuxolimab in advanced cancers. Profiled with immunoSEQ multiplex PCR; TCRdb holds only in-frame clones, not every one. The sample has some 100,000 clones, just over 90% seen once. The sequencing used CD4+ or CD8+ T cells sorted from blood, collected in a trial of the OX40 agonist ivuxolimab. The receptors here all came from an adult with an advanced solid tumor such as melanoma, head and neck, liver or kidney cancer. CDR3s include the opening cysteine and the closing phenylalanine or tryptophan. D genes are given only for firm matches. Only some rows state a clone size, as once, few, many or a class for expanded clones.

clone size	V gene	J gene	D gene	CDR3 DNA	CDR3 protein
NA	TRBV28	TRBJ2-1	NA	TGTGCCAGCATGTGGCAGCGAGGTAGCGGTCACAATGAGCAGTTCTTC	CASMWQRGSGHNEQFF
NA	TRBV6-6	TRBJ1-6	NA	TGTGCCAGCAGCGAACCTCCAGATTCACCCCTCCACTTT	CASSEPPDSPLHF
NA	TRBV27	TRBJ1-1	NA	TGTGCCAGCAGCAACAGACTGCACACTGAAGCTTTCTTT	CASSNRLHTEAFF
few	TRBV10-3	TRBJ2-4	NA	TGTGCCATCAGTTTGGACACTCTAAACATTCAGTACTTC	CAISLDTLNIQYF
NA	TRBV18	TRBJ2-5	NA	TGTGCCAGCTCACCAGGGCTAGCAGGCCAAGAGACCCAGTACTTC	CASSPGLAGQETQYF
few	TRBV7-9	TRBJ1-3	NA	TGTGCCAGCAGCTTGACAAACAGAGGAAACACCATATATTTT	CASSLTNRGNTIYF
NA	TRBV19	TRBJ1-5	TRBD1	TGTGCCAGTAGTACGGGACAGGGAGACTATCAGCCCCAGCATTTT	CASSTGQGDYQPQHF
NA	TRBV28	TRBJ1-1	TRBD1	TGTGCCAGCAGCTATCCCGGGACAGGGCTGACTGAAGCTTTCTTT	CASSYPGTGLTEAFF
NA	TRBV19	TRBJ2-1	TRBD2	TGTGCCAGTAGTCTACGGACTAGCGGGACCCCTCATGAGCAGTTCTTC	CASSLRTSGTPHEQFF
NA	TRBV7-5	TRBJ1-3	NA	TGTGCCAGAAGCTCTCCCCGACAGCCCTCTGGAAACACCATATATTTT	CARSSPRQPSGNTIYF
NA	TRBV7-9	TRBJ2-1	TRBD2	TGTGCCAGCAGCCTCCGCCGGGAGGGGGGGCATGAGCAGTTCTTC	CASSLRREGGHEQFF
NA	TRBV7-9	TRBJ2-1	NA	TGTGCCAGCAGCTTAGGGGATGAGCAGTTCTTC	CASSLGDEQFF
NA	TRBV9	TRBJ2-5	TRBD2	TGTGCCAGCAGCGTAGGTCTAGCGGCAGCGTACCAAGAGACCCAGTACTTC	CASSVGLAAAYQETQYF
NA	TRBV4-1	TRBJ2-7	TRBD2	TGCGCCAGCAGCCGGGGCTGGCGGGAGATTACCCACGAGCAGTACTTC	CASSRGWREITHEQYF
NA	TRBV6-5	TRBJ1-1	NA	TGTGCCAGCAGTACGTCCATGGGACGGGGAGCTTTCTTT	CASSTSMGRGAFF
NA	TRBV25-1	TRBJ2-3	NA	TGTGCCAGCAGTGTAGGCACAGATACGCAGTATTTT	CASSVGTDTQYF
NA	TRBV19	TRBJ2-3	NA	TGTGCCAGTAGTATAGGAGTTCGAGGGCCTAGCACAGATACGCAGTATTTT	CASSIGVRGPSTDTQYF
NA	TRBV6-5	TRBJ2-5	NA	TGTGCCAGCAGTTCAAAAGAATTCGGGACCCAGTACTTC	CASSSKEFGTQYF
NA	TRBV7-6	TRBJ2-3	NA	TGTGCCAGCAGCTTAGTAGGGGTCACAGATACGCAGTATTTT	CASSLVGVTDTQYF
NA	TRBV4-2	TRBJ2-1	NA	TGTGCCAGCAGCCACGCTATAGTGGAAAGCTCCTACAATGAGCAGTTCTTC	CASSHAIVESSYNEQFF
NA	TRBV7-9	TRBJ1-1	NA	TGTGCCAACGGGGAGGGGGGCACTGAAGCTTTCTTT	CANGEGGTEAFF
NA	TRBV27	TRBJ2-3	NA	TGTGCCAGCAGTCTGGAGGGACCGGGGCCAAGTACGCAGTATTTT	CASSLEGPGPSTQYF
NA	TRBV10-1	TRBJ2-1	NA	TGCGCCAGCAGTGAAGGGAATGAGCAGTTCTTC	CASSEGNEQFF
NA	TRBV7-2	TRBJ2-7	NA	TGTGCCAGCAGCCAACAAAAACCCCCCAGTTTC	CASSQQKPPSF
NA	TRBV4-2	TRBJ1-6	NA	TGTGCCAGCAGCCAAGAGGGCAGGGTCGGTTCACCCCTCCACTTT	CASSQEGRVGSPLHF
NA	TRBV6-4	TRBJ2-2	NA	TGTGCCAGCAGTGAGTACGGACAAACCGGGGAGCTGTTTTTT	CASSEYGQTGELFF
NA	TRBV7-9	TRBJ2-5	TRBD1	TGTGCCAGCAGCTTAGCCGGACAGGGCGGGGAGACCCAGTACTTC	CASSLAGQGGETQYF
NA	TRBV18	TRBJ2-1	NA	TGTGCCAGCTCAAATAGACTAGACAATGAGCAGTTCTTC	CASSNRLDNEQFF
NA	TRBV5-4	TRBJ1-2	NA	TGTGCCAGCAGCTTGCCGCAGGCCTATGGCTACACCTTC	CASSLPQAYGYTF
once	TRBV7-2	TRBJ2-5	NA	TGTGCCAGCACCCGAGGCAGGGTGAAAGAGACCCAGTACTTC	CASTRGRVKETQYF
NA	TRBV7-6	TRBJ2-3	NA	TGTGCCAGCAGCTTAACACACACAGATACGCAGTATTTT	CASSLTHTDTQYF
NA	TRBV9	TRBJ2-3	NA	TGTGCCAGCAGCGTACAGGCCTCGGGCACAGATACGCAGTATTTT	CASSVQASGTDTQYF
NA	TRBV7-2	TRBJ2-5	TRBD2	TGTGCCAGCAGCTTAGGGGGGACTAGCGGGAGCGGAACCCAGTACTTC	CASSLGGTSGSGTQYF
few	TRBV7-3	TRBJ1-1	NA	TGTGCCAGCAGCTTAAGCCGACAGACTGAAGCTTTCTTT	CASSLSRQTEAFF
few	TRBV15	TRBJ2-3	NA	TGTGCCACCAGCAGAGACACAGATACGCAGTATTTT	CATSRDTDTQYF
NA	TRBV7-2	TRBJ1-5	NA	TGTGCCAGCAGCCCAAACCTTAGCAATCAGCCCCAGCATTTT	CASSPNLSNQPQHF
NA	TRBV6-4	TRBJ2-3	NA	TGTGCCAGCAGTCAAACCATAGCGGAAACAGATACGCAGTATTTT	CASSQTIAETDTQYF
NA	TRBV29-1	TRBJ2-1	NA	TGCAGCGTTGACTTAATGGGAGGCTCCTACAATGAGCAGTTCTTC	CSVDLMGGSYNEQFF
few	TRBV18	TRBJ1-1	NA	TGTGCCAGCTCACCTCAGAGGAACACTGAAGCTTTCTTT	CASSPQRNTEAFF
NA	TRBV5-6	TRBJ1-2	TRBD1	TGTGCCAGCAGCGTTTGGACAGGGTACTATGGCTACACCTTC	CASSVWTGYYGYTF
NA	TRBV27	TRBJ2-5	NA	TGTGTCAGCAGTCGCGACAGGCTAGGACGGGAGACCCAGTACTTC	CVSSRDRLGRETQYF
NA	TRBV7-8	TRBJ2-5	NA	TGTGCCAGCAGTTCTGGGCCCCGGACAGAGCAAGAGACCCAGTACTTC	CASSSGPRTEQETQYF
NA	TRBV18	TRBJ2-7	NA	TGTGCCAGCTCATCGACAGTCCCTATATACGAGCAGTACTTC	CASSSTVPIYEQYF
NA	TRBV19	TRBJ2-2	TRBD2	TGTGCCAGTAGTATAGATGGGACTTCCGGGACTAGCGGGTTCCGGGAGCTGTTTTTT	CASSIDGTSGTSGFRELFF
NA	TRBV6-1	TRBJ1-2	NA	TGTGCCAGCCCCCCAGGAGGACAAGTGGGCGGTGGCTACACCTTC	CASPPGGQVGGGYTF
once	TRBV6-1	TRBJ2-7	NA	TGTGCCAGCAGTGAAGCGCCGGGACCCCGTCCCTACGAGCAGTACTTC	CASSEAPGPRPYEQYF
NA	TRBV28	TRBJ1-4	NA	TGTGCCAGCAGAGGGGGACTTAATGAAAAACTGTTTTTT	CASRGGLNEKLFF
NA	TRBV30	TRBJ2-1	TRBD1	TGTGCCTGGTTTGACAGGGCGGGTAATGAGCAGTTCTTC	CAWFDRAGNEQFF
NA	TRBV18	TRBJ1-1	TRBD1	TGTGCCAGCTCGCCTACAGGGGGCGCCTCGGGCACTGAAGCTTTCTTT	CASSPTGGASGTEAFF
NA	TRBV6-5	TRBJ2-1	NA	TGTGCCAGCCACCGTATGAGCTCCTACAATGAGCAGTTCTTC	CASHRMSSYNEQFF
NA	TRBV15	TRBJ1-2	TRBD1	TGTGCCACCAGCAACAGGGGCTATGGCTACACCTTC	CATSNRGYGYTF
NA	TRBV19	TRBJ2-5	NA	TGTGCCAGTACCCCTGGCGGCCGGGCGGGAGAGACCCAGTACTTC	CASTPGGRAGETQYF
NA	TRBV18	TRBJ2-2	NA	TGTGCCAGCTCACCCCGAGGACAGGCCGGGGGCGGGGAGCTGTTTTTT	CASSPRGQAGGGELFF
NA	TRBV9	TRBJ2-2	NA	TGTGCCAGCAGCGTGGAGGACACCGGGGAGCTGTTTTTT	CASSVEDTGELFF
NA	TRBV5-1	TRBJ2-1	TRBD2	TGCGCCAGCAGCTTAGCGGGAGGGGACTACAATGAGCAGTTCTTC	CASSLAGGDYNEQFF